This is a list of T cell receptor beta chains from one sample in a study of control samples from healthy donors and cancer patients. The method was immunoSEQ multiplex PCR; TCRdb's version includes in-frame clones alone and lacks a portion of them. The sample carries about 47,000 clones, roughly 80% recorded once. Sequencing was carried out using blood. All receptors come from a man in his 70s in good health. The conserved cysteine and the conserved F or W are not part of the CDR3 here. Each record gives: D gene, J gene, CDR3 length, V gene, CDR3 protein. D genes are given only for firm matches.

D gene: -
J gene: TRBJ1-4
CDR3 length: 12
V gene: TRBV4-1
CDR3 protein: ASSRGTGYEKLF

D gene: TRBD1
J gene: TRBJ2-7
CDR3 length: 12
V gene: TRBV30
CDR3 protein: AWSSGTGSFDQY

D gene: TRBD2
J gene: TRBJ2-1
CDR3 length: 11
V gene: TRBV18
CDR3 protein: ASSMTSGNEQF

D gene: -
J gene: TRBJ2-7
CDR3 length: 13
V gene: TRBV20-1
CDR3 protein: SASSPRTFSYEQY

D gene: TRBD2
J gene: TRBJ2-1
CDR3 length: 13
V gene: TRBV2
CDR3 protein: ASRGLAEKRNEQF

D gene: -
J gene: TRBJ1-5
CDR3 length: 12
V gene: TRBV19
CDR3 protein: ASSIVSDGQPQH

D gene: -
J gene: TRBJ1-1
CDR3 length: 10
V gene: TRBV11-3
CDR3 protein: ASTKGNTEAF

D gene: -
J gene: TRBJ2-7
CDR3 length: 13
V gene: TRBV5-1
CDR3 protein: ASSPGTRSGLEQY

D gene: TRBD1
J gene: TRBJ2-3
CDR3 length: 12
V gene: TRBV10-3
CDR3 protein: AIRQQGAADTQY

D gene: -
J gene: TRBJ1-6
CDR3 length: 13
V gene: TRBV15
CDR3 protein: ATSPLGQDNSPLH

D gene: -
J gene: TRBJ2-7
CDR3 length: 11
V gene: TRBV21-1
CDR3 protein: ASSKYRVDEQY

D gene: TRBD2
J gene: TRBJ2-1
CDR3 length: 11
V gene: TRBV9
CDR3 protein: ASSAGLAYEQF

D gene: TRBD1
J gene: TRBJ1-3
CDR3 length: 13
V gene: TRBV18
CDR3 protein: ASSPQQGTGNTIY

D gene: -
J gene: TRBJ1-1
CDR3 length: 10
V gene: TRBV9
CDR3 protein: ASSGPTVGAF

D gene: TRBD2
J gene: TRBJ2-1
CDR3 length: 13
V gene: TRBV7-2
CDR3 protein: ASSLRLAGGDEQF

D gene: TRBD1
J gene: TRBJ2-7
CDR3 length: 14
V gene: TRBV5-8
CDR3 protein: ASSPILTGGPYEQY

D gene: -
J gene: TRBJ2-3
CDR3 length: 13
V gene: TRBV3-1/TRBV3-2
CDR3 protein: ASSQDLEGINTQY

D gene: -
J gene: TRBJ2-5
CDR3 length: 11
V gene: TRBV7-6
CDR3 protein: ASSLTFQETQY

D gene: TRBD1
J gene: TRBJ2-7
CDR3 length: 12
V gene: TRBV24-1
CDR3 protein: ATSAGQGLDEQY

D gene: -
J gene: TRBJ1-2
CDR3 length: 12
V gene: TRBV7-8
CDR3 protein: ASSSSEWSYGYT

D gene: -
J gene: TRBJ1-3
CDR3 length: 11
V gene: TRBV30
CDR3 protein: AWSQGSGNTIY

D gene: TRBD2
J gene: TRBJ2-7
CDR3 length: 17
V gene: TRBV15
CDR3 protein: ATSRDSIAGGDIDYEQY

D gene: -
J gene: TRBJ1-2
CDR3 length: 12
V gene: TRBV18
CDR3 protein: ASSPVGANYGYT

D gene: TRBD1
J gene: TRBJ1-2
CDR3 length: 14
V gene: TRBV3-1/TRBV3-2
CDR3 protein: ASSLPGTGSGRGYT

D gene: -
J gene: TRBJ2-2
CDR3 length: 15
V gene: TRBV5-1
CDR3 protein: ASSLLRGDPNTGELF

D gene: -
J gene: TRBJ2-5
CDR3 length: 13
V gene: TRBV19
CDR3 protein: ASSIRADTQETQY

D gene: TRBD1
J gene: TRBJ1-1
CDR3 length: 14
V gene: TRBV18
CDR3 protein: ASSPRPTGGEVEAF

D gene: TRBD1
J gene: TRBJ2-2
CDR3 length: 14
V gene: TRBV27
CDR3 protein: ASSLSTGQDTGELF

D gene: -
J gene: TRBJ2-7
CDR3 length: 11
V gene: TRBV7-9
CDR3 protein: ASSPKSSYEQY

D gene: -
J gene: TRBJ1-2
CDR3 length: 11
V gene: TRBV6-6
CDR3 protein: ASSLGSGYGYT

D gene: TRBD2
J gene: TRBJ2-7
CDR3 length: 12
V gene: TRBV28
CDR3 protein: ASKTGGGSYEQY

D gene: -
J gene: TRBJ2-3
CDR3 length: 12
V gene: TRBV19
CDR3 protein: ASKEFSSTDTQY

D gene: -
J gene: TRBJ2-5
CDR3 length: 11
V gene: TRBV2
CDR3 protein: ASRAQGLRTQY

D gene: -
J gene: TRBJ1-3
CDR3 length: 12
V gene: TRBV6-1
CDR3 protein: ASSEQPGGNTIY

D gene: TRBD1
J gene: TRBJ2-1
CDR3 length: 13
V gene: TRBV7-9
CDR3 protein: ASSLGRGPYNEQF

D gene: TRBD2
J gene: TRBJ2-5
CDR3 length: 11
V gene: TRBV5-1
CDR3 protein: ASSSGTSGAAY

D gene: -
J gene: TRBJ2-5
CDR3 length: 14
V gene: TRBV6-1
CDR3 protein: ASSAGGSGWGETQY

D gene: -
J gene: TRBJ1-5
CDR3 length: 12
V gene: TRBV6-5
CDR3 protein: ASSPQGQQQPQH

D gene: -
J gene: TRBJ2-7
CDR3 length: 12
V gene: TRBV7-9
CDR3 protein: ASSSSRGPYEQY

D gene: TRBD1
J gene: TRBJ1-2
CDR3 length: 14
V gene: TRBV15
CDR3 protein: ATSRDRPRGEYGYT

D gene: -
J gene: TRBJ2-7
CDR3 length: 13
V gene: TRBV6-5
CDR3 protein: ASSYDPKSWGEQY

D gene: TRBD1
J gene: TRBJ1-6
CDR3 length: 15
V gene: TRBV19
CDR3 protein: ASSTRTGGRFNSPLH

D gene: -
J gene: TRBJ2-3
CDR3 length: 13
V gene: TRBV5-1
CDR3 protein: ASRAGAGQTDTQY

D gene: -
J gene: TRBJ1-6
CDR3 length: 11
V gene: TRBV5-8
CDR3 protein: ASRDLWDSPLH

D gene: -
J gene: TRBJ2-3
CDR3 length: 12
V gene: TRBV7-8
CDR3 protein: ASSFEGSTDTQY

D gene: -
J gene: TRBJ1-4
CDR3 length: 15
V gene: TRBV19
CDR3 protein: ASSIGPVRSTNEKLF

D gene: TRBD2
J gene: TRBJ2-5
CDR3 length: 14
V gene: TRBV3-1/TRBV3-2
CDR3 protein: ASTGLAGPPGETQY

D gene: TRBD1
J gene: TRBJ1-2
CDR3 length: 14
V gene: TRBV4-1
CDR3 protein: ASSQVGMGQGYGYT

D gene: TRBD1
J gene: TRBJ2-3
CDR3 length: 12
V gene: TRBV5-4
CDR3 protein: ASSSGQGTDTQY

D gene: -
J gene: TRBJ2-5
CDR3 length: 11
V gene: TRBV5-4
CDR3 protein: ASSYPWGETQY

D gene: -
J gene: TRBJ2-6
CDR3 length: 15
V gene: TRBV7-9
CDR3 protein: ASSPGRSDSGANVLT

D gene: -
J gene: TRBJ1-6
CDR3 length: 13
V gene: TRBV6-5
CDR3 protein: ASTVLSQVGGALH

D gene: TRBD1
J gene: TRBJ2-5
CDR3 length: 12
V gene: TRBV5-1
CDR3 protein: ASSLQGYQETQY

D gene: TRBD1
J gene: TRBJ2-5
CDR3 length: 13
V gene: TRBV19
CDR3 protein: ASTSTGGAGETQY

D gene: -
J gene: TRBJ2-5
CDR3 length: 13
V gene: TRBV7-8
CDR3 protein: ASSPPRRWRETQY